Below, 8 T cell receptor beta chains from the same sample are listed, as sequenced in a study of T-cell memory formation after mild COVID-19 (dated by TCRdb to about 2021). Library generation was performed with 5' RACE. The instrument was an Illumina NovaSeq 6000. TCRdb reworked the public reads: Q25 trimming with fastp, MiXCR clone assembly, productive beta chains retained. Each CDR3 protein appears once, grouped with its most common genes and DNA. In this sample the table shows under 300,000 distinct CDR3 sequences, 8.2% of which occur a single time. The ten largest clonotypes hold 20% to 25% of the sample. What was sequenced was PBMCs or a T cell subset sorted from them (not recorded which). The receptors shown here come from a young man who had mild COVID-19 (a few samples of this study predate the infection). The sample titles of this study are shuffled in the database, so cell type and time point are left out; the donor was told from shared clones.

V usage is TRBV4-2 and J usage is TRBJ2-5; 10 bases agree with TRBD1. Looked up from germline, CDR1 is LGHNA and CDR2 is YNFKEQ. The CDR3 totals 15 residues. J gave up 5 bases and V 1 base, and 4 bases lay outside the gene matches. As DNA, the CDR3 is TGTGCCAGCAGCCAAGGCGGACAGGGGGGGGAGACCCAGTACTTC. Amino acid sequence: CASSQGGQGGETQYF.

This clonotype was recorded a few times. V usage is TRBV7-9 and J usage is TRBJ1-4, with unresolved D. The germline CDR1 and CDR2 sequences are SEHNR and FQNEAQ (reference sequence). The CDR3 is 14 residues long. Trimming took 3 bases from V and 7 from J, leaving 12 bases between them. CDR3 sequence reads: CASSFAGPGEKLFF. The CDR3 DNA is TGTGCCAGCAGCTTCGCAGGTCCAGGTGAAAAACTGTTTTTT.

V usage is TRBV3-1 and J usage is TRBJ2-3, with TRBD1 matching over 8 bases. There are 14 residues in the CDR3. Germline V lookup: CDR1 LGHDT, CDR2 YNNKEL (reference sequence). Trimming took 1 base from V and 3 from J; bases not matched to a gene: 0. CDR3: CASSQGQGTDTQYF. In nucleotides, the CDR3 is TGTGCCAGCAGCCAAGGACAGGGGACAGATACGCAGTATTTT.

The DNA of the CDR3 is TGCGCCAGCAGCCTTGGGACTAGCGGGGGGGCCGGAGGAGATACGCAGTATTTT. Its protein product is CASSLGTSGGAGGDTQYF. This rearrangement joins TRBV4-3 to TRBJ2-3; 16 nucleotides line up with TRBD2. Germline CDR1 LGHNA, CDR2 YSLEER. The CDR3 is made up of 18 amino acids. V lost 4 bases, J lost 5 bases, and 9 bases stayed unmatched.

This clonotype showed up just a few times. This sequence joins TRBV2 and TRBJ1-1, with a possible D match to TRBD1 (5 bases). The V end was cut by 7 bases, the J end by 4 bases, with 10 bases between. The CDR3 length is 12 residues. Germline V gene sequence: CDR1 SNHLY, CDR2 FYNNEI. The CDR3 region has the DNA TGTGCCAGCAAACGGGGCCCCACTGAAGCTTTCTTT. It yields the protein CASKRGPTEAFF.

This clonotype has only a few counts. V gene TRBV12-3 or TRBV12-4 combines with J gene TRBJ1-2, with 9 bases fitting TRBD1. Trimming removed 6 bases from V and 8 bases from J; junction bases left unmatched: 10. The CDR3 consists of 14 residues. CDR3 nucleotides: TGTGCCAGCAGCCAAGACAGGGGGAAAGGGGGCTACACCTTC. Its protein product is CASSQDRGKGGYTF.

This clonotype was counted a few times. The rearrangement links TRBV27 to TRBJ2-2, with TRBD2 matching over 8 bases. This CDR3 region has 15 residues. Unmatched junction bases numbered 2, after V lost 4 bases and J lost 1 base. Germline assignment: CDR1 MNHEY and CDR2 SMNVEV (reference sequence). CDR3: CASSWSGGNTGELFF. The CDR3 coding sequence is TGTGCCAGCAGTTGGAGCGGGGGGAACACCGGGGAGCTGTTTTTT.

CDR3 nucleotides: TGTGCCAGCAGCGATCGTATTACGGGAGATACGCAGTATTTT. It is translated as CASSDRITGDTQYF. The chain uses TRBV7-6 and TRBJ2-3, with D unclear. The CDR3 has 14 residues. The V end was cut by 5 bases, the J end by 5 bases, with 14 bases between. Germline assignment: CDR1 SGHVS and CDR2 FNYEAQ.